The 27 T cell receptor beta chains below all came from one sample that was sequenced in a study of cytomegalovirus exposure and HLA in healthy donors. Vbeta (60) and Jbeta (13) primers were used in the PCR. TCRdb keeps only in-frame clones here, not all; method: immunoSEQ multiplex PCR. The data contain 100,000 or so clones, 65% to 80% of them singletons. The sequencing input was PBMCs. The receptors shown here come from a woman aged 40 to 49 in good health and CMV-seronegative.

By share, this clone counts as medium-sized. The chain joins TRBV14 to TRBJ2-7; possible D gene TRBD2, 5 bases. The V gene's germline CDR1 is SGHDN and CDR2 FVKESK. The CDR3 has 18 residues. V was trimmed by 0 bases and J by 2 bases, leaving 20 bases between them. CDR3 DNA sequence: TGTGCCAGCAGCCAAGATCGGTTAGAACGGGAAGCAACCTACGAGCAGTACTTC. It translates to CASSQDRLEREATYEQYF.

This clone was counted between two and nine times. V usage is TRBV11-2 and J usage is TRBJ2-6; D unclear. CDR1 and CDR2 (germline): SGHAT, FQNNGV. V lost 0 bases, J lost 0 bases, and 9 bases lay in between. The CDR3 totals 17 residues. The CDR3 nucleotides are TGTGCCAGCAGCTTAGACCCCCCCCGCTCTGGGGCCAACGTCCTGACTTTC. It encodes CASSLDPPRSGANVLTF.

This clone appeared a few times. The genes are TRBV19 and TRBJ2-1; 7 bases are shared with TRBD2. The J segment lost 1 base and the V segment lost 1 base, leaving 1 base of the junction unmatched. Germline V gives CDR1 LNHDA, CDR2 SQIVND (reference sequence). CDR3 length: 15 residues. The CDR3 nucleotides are TGTGCCAGTAGTATAGCGGGGGGTTCCTACAATGAGCAGTTCTTC. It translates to CASSIAGGSYNEQFF.

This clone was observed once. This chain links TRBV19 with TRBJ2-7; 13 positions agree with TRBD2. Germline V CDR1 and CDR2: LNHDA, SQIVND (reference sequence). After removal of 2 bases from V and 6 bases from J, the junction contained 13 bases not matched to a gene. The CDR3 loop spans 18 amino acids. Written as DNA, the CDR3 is TGTGCCAGTAGTATAATTGGTCTGGGGACTAGCGGGACTGGCGAGCAGTACTTC. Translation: CASSIIGLGTSGTGEQYF.

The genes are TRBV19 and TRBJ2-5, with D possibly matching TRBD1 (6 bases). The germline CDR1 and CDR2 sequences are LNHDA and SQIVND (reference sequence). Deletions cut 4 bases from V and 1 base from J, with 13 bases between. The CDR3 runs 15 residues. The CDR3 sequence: CASSREDRTQETQYF. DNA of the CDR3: TGTGCCAGTAGTAGGGAAGACAGGACCCAAGAGACCCAGTACTTC.

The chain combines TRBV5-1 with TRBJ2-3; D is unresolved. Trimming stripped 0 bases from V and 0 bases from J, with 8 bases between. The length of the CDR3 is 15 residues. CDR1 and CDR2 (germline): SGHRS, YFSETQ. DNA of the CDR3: TGCGCCAGCAGCTTGGCCCCGACTAGCACAGATACGCAGTATTTT. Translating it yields CASSLAPTSTDTQYF.

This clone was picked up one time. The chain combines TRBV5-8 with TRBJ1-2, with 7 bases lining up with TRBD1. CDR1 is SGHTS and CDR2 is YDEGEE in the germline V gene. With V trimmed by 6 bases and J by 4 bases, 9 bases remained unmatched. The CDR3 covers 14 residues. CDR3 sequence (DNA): TGTGCCAGCACCCGACAGGGAGGTGCCTATGGCTACACCTTC. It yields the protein CASTRQGGAYGYTF.

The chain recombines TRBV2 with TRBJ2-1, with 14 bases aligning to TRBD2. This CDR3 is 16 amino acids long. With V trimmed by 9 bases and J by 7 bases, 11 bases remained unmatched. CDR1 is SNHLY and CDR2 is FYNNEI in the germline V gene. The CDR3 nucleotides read TGTGCCAGACAGGGGGGACTAGCGGGAGCGGAGAATGAGCAGTTCTTC. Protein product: CARQGGLAGAENEQFF.

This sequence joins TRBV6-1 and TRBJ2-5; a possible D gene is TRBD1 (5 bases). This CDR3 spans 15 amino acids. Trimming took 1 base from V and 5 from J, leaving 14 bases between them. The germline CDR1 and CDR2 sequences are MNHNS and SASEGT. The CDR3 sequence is CASSEDRPLRETQYF. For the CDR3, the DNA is TGTGCCAGCAGTGAAGACAGGCCCCTTAGGGAGACCCAGTACTTC.

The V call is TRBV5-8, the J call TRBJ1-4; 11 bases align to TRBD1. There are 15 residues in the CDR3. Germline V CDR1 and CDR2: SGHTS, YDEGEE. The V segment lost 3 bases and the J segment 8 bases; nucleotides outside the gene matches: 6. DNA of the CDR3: TGTGCCAGCAGCTCGGGGACAGGGGGTGGAGAAAAACTGTTTTTT. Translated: CASSSGTGGGEKLFF. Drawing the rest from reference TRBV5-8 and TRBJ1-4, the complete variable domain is EAGVTQSPTHLIKTRGQQATLRCSPISGHTSVYWYQQALGLGLQFLLWYDEGEERNRGNFPPRFSGRQFPNYSSELNVNALELEDSALYLCASSSGTGGGEKLFFGSGTQLSVL.

The CDR3, as DNA: TGTGCCAGCAGTGAAGCACGCAGGAACACTGAAGCTTTCTTT. As protein: CASSEARRNTEAFF. V gene TRBV6-1 combines with J gene TRBJ1-1; D is ambiguous. V was trimmed by 0 bases and J by 1 base, leaving 6 bases between them. The CDR3 consists of 14 residues. Germline V gene sequence: CDR1 MNHNS, CDR2 SASEGT.

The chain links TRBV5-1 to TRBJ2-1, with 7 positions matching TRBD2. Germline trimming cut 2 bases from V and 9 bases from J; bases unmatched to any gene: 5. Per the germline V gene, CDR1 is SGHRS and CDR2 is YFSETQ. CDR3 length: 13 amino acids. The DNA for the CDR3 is TGCGCCAGCAGCTTCTATGGGGGGGGTGAGCAGTTCTTC. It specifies CASSFYGGGEQFF.

CDR3 nucleotide sequence: TGTGCCAGCAGATCAATCCGGGACAGCCAAGAGACCCAGTACTTC. Translating gives CASRSIRDSQETQYF. The chain couples TRBV27 to TRBJ2-5; 7 positions agree with TRBD1. V dropped 6 bases and J dropped 1; count of bases not matched to a gene: 8. CDR1 is MNHEY and CDR2 is SMNVEV in the germline V gene (reference sequence). This CDR3 contains 15 residues.

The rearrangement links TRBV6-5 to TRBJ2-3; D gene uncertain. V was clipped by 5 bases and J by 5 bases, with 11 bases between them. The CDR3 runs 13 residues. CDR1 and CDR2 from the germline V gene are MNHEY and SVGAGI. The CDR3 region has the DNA TGTGCCAGCAGTCCCCGGAGTATAGATACGCAGTATTTT. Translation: CASSPRSIDTQYF.

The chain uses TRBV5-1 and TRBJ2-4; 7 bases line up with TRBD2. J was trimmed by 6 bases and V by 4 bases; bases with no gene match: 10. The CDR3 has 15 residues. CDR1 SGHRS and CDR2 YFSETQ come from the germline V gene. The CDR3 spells CASSDSQGGVNIQYF. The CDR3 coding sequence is TGCGCCAGCAGCGATTCCCAGGGAGGGGTAAACATTCAGTACTTC. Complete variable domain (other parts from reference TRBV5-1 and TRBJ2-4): KAGVTQTPRYLIKTRGQQVTLSCSPISGHRSVSWYQQTPGQGLQFLFEYFSETQRNKGNFPGRFSGRQFSNSRSEMNVSTLELGDSALYLCASSDSQGGVNIQYFGAGTRLSVL.

The CDR3 loop is CSASGLETQYF. CDR3 coding DNA: TGCAGTGCGTCAGGGTTGGAGACCCAGTACTTC. This chain joins TRBV20-1 and TRBJ2-5; TRBD1 might be the D (5 bases). V was cut by 6 bases and J by 5 bases, with 10 bases left in between. This CDR3 is built from 11 residues. Germline CDR1 reads DFQATT; CDR2 reads SNEGSKA (reference sequence).

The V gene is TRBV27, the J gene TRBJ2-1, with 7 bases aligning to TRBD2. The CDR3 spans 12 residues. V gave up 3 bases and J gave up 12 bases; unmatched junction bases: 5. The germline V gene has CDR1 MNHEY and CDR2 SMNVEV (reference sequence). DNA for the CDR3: TGTGCCAGCAGTTTTCGGGGCGGGAGGCAGTTCTTC. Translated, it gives CASSFRGGRQFF.

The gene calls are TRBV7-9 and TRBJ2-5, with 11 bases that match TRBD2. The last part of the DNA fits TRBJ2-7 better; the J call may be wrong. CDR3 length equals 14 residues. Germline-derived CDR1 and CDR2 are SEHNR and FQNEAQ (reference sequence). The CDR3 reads CASSVSGRAYEQYF. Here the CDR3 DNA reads TGTGCCAGCAGCGTTAGCGGGAGGGCCTACGAGCAGTACTTC.

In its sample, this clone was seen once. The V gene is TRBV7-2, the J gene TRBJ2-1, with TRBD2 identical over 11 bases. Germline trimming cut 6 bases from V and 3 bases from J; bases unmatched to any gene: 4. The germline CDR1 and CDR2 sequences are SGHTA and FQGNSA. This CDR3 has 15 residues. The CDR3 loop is CASSRTSGSYNEQFF. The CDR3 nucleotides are TGTGCCAGCAGTCGTACTAGCGGGAGCTACAATGAGCAGTTCTTC.

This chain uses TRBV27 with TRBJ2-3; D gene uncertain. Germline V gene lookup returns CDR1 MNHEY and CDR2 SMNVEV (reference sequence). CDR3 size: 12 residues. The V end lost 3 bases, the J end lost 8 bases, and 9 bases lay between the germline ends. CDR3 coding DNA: TGTGCCAGCAGTTTCGGCCCAGGTACGCAGTATTTT. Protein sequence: CASSFGPGTQYF.

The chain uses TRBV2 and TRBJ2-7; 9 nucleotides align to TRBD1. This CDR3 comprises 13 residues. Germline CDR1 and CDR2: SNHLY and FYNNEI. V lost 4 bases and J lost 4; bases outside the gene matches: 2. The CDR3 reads CASSGQGVYEQYF. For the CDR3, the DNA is TGTGCCAGCAGTGGACAGGGGGTATACGAGCAGTACTTC.

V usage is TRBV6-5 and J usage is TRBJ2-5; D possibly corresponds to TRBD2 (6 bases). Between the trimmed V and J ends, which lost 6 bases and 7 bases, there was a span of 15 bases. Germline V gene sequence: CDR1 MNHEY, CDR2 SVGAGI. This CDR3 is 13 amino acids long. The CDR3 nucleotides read TGTGCCAGCAGGCCCCCGGGGGTCGGGACCCAGTACTTC. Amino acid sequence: CASRPPGVGTQYF.

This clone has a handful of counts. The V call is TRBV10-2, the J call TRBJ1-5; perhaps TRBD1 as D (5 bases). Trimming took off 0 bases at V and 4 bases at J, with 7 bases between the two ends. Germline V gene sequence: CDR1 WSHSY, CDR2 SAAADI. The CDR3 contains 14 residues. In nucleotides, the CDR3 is TGCGCCAGCAGTGAGTCGGGGGGAAATCAGCCCCAGCATTTT. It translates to CASSESGGNQPQHF.

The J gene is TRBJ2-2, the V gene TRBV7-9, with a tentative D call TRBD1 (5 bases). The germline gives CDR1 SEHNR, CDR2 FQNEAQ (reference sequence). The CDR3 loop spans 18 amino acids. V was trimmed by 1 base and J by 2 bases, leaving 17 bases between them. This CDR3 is CASSLEWGTGFNTGELFF. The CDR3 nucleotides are TGTGCCAGCAGCTTAGAGTGGGGTACAGGATTCAACACCGGGGAGCTGTTTTTT.

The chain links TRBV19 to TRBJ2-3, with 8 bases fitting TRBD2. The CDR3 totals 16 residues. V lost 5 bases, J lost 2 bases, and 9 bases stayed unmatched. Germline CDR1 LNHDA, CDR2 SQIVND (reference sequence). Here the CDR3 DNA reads TGTGCCAGTAGTTCTATAGCGGGGCCAGCCACAGATACGCAGTATTTT. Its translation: CASSSIAGPATDTQYF.

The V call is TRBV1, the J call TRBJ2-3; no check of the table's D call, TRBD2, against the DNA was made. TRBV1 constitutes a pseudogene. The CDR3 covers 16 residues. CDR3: CTSSQERREPSDTQYF. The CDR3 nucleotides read TGCACCAGCAGCCAAGAAAGGCGGGAGCCTTCAGATACGCAGTATTTT.

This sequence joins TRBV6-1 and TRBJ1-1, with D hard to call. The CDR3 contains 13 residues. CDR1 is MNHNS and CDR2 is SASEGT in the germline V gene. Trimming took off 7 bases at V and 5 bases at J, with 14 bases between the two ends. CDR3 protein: CASTLDDGTEAFF. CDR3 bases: TGTGCCAGCACCCTAGACGACGGGACTGAAGCTTTCTTT.